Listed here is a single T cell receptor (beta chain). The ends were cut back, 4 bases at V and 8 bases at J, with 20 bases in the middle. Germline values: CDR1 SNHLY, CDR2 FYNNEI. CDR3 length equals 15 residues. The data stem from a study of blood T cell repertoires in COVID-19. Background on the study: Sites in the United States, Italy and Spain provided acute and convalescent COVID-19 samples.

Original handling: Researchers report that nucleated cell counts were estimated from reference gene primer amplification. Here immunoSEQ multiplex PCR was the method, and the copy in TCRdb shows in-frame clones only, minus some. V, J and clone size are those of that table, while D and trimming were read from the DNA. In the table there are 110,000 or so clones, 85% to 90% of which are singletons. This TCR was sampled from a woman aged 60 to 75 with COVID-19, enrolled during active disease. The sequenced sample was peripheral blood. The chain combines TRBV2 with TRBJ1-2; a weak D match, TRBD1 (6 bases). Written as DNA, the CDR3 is TGTGCCAGCAGTGGGGGCCGGGACACTTTTCAGGGCTACACCTTC. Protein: CASSGGRDTFQGYTF.